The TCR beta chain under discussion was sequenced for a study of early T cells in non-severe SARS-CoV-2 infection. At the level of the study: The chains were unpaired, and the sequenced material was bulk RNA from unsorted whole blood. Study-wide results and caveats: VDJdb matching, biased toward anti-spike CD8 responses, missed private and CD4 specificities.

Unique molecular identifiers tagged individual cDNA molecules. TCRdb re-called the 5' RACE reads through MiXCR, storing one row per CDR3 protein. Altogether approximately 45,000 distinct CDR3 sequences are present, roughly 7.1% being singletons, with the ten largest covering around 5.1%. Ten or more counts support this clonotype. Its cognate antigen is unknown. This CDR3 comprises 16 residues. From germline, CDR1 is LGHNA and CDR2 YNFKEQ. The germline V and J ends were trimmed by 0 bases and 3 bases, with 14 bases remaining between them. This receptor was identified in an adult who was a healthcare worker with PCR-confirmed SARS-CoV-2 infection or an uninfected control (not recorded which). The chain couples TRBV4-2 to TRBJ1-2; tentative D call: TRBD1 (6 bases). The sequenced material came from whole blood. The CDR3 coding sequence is TGTGCCAGCAGCCAAGATGTTAACAGGGAGGACTATGGCTACACCTTC. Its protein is CASSQDVNREDYGYTF.